This TCR beta chain was documented in a study of CD8 T cells in Susac syndrome. The authors reverse transcribed roughly 0.5 to 1 ug RNA with random hexamers. The method of amplification for TCR beta CDR3 was immunoSEQ multiplex PCR, covering 54 Vbeta and 13 Jbeta. MiXCR, applied by TCRdb to the immunoSEQ multiplex PCR reads, yields one record per CDR3 protein. Among roughly 200,000 distinct CDR3 sequences listed, more than 90% were seen once. CDR3 length equals 11 residues. The V end lost 6 bases, the J end lost 7 bases, and 13 bases lay between the germline ends. The V gene's germline CDR1 is SQVTM and CDR2 ANQGSEA. CD8+ and CD4+ T cells taken from blood had their TCR beta sequenced. Bulk CD8+ and CD4+ cells came from magnetic negative isolation; CD8+ TEMRA by FACS.

Material: CD4+ T cells from PBMCs. This chain joins TRBV29-1 and TRBJ2-7; D not resolved. This clonotype originated in a human donor with multiple sclerosis. CDR3 region: CSVRWSEEQYF. The CDR3 DNA reads as TGCAGCGTCCGGTGGAGTGAGGAGCAGTACTTC.